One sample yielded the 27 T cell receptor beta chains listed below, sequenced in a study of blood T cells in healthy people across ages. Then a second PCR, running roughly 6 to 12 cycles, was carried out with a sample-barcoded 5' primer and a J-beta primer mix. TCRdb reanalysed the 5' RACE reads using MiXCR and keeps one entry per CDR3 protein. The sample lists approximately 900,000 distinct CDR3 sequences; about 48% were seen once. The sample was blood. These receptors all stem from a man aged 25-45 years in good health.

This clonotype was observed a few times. In nucleotides, the CDR3 is TGTGCCAGCAGCCCGGCAGGGTCGGCTAACTATGGCTACACCTTC. This codes for CASSPAGSANYGYTF. The V and J genes are TRBV5-5 and TRBJ1-2; a possible D gene is TRBD1 (5 bases). This CDR3 spans 15 amino acids. V lost 4 bases and J 0 bases, leaving 13 bases between the germline ends. Germline V lookup: CDR1 SGHKS, CDR2 YYEKEE (reference sequence). Looking up the rest from reference TRBV5-5 and TRBJ1-2 gives the full variable domain: DAGVTQSPTHLIKTRGQQVTLRCSPISGHKSVSWYQQVLGQGPQFIFQYYEKEERGRGNFPDRFSARQFPNYSSELNVNALLLGDSALYLCASSPAGSANYGYTFGSGTRLTVV.

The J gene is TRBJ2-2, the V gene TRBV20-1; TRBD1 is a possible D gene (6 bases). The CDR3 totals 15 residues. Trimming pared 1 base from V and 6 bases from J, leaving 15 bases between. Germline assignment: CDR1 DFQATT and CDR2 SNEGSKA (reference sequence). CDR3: CSARVAGTLAGELFF. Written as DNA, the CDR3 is TGCAGTGCTAGAGTGGCCGGGACATTGGCCGGGGAGCTGTTTTTT.

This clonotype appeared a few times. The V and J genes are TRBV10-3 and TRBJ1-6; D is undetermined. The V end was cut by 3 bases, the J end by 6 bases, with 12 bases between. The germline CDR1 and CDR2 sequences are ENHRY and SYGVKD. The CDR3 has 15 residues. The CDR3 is CAISDSSVGNSPLHF. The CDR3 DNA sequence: TGTGCCATCAGTGACTCGAGCGTGGGTAATTCACCCCTCCACTTT.

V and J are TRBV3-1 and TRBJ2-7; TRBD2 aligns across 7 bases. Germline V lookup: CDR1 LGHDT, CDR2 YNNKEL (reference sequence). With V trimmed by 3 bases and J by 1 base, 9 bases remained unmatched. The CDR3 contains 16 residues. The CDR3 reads CASSHVPGTTSYEQYF. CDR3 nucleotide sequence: TGTGCCAGCAGCCATGTCCCGGGGACTACGTCCTACGAGCAGTACTTC.

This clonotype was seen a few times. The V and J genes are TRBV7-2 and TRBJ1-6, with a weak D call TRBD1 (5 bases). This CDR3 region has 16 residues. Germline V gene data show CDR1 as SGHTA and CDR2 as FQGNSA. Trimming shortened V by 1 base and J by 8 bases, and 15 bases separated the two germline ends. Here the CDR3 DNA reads TGTGCCAGCAGCTTAGTAGTCAGGGTGAGGGATTCACCCCTCCACTTT. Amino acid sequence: CASSLVVRVRDSPLHF.

CDR3 amino acids: CASSLKTGGFSTDTQYF. The CDR3, as DNA: TGCGCCAGCAGCTTGAAAACAGGGGGATTTAGCACAGATACGCAGTATTTT. V is TRBV5-1 and J is TRBJ2-3; 8 bases line up with TRBD1. J lost 0 bases, V lost 1 base, and 7 bases had no gene match. Germline CDR1 reads SGHRS; CDR2 reads YFSETQ. The CDR3 consists of 17 residues.

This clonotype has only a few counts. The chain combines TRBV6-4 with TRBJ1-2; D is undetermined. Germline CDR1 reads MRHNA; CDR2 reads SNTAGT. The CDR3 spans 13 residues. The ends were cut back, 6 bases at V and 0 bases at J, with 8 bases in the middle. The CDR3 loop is CASSPEANYGYTF. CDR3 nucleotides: TGTGCCAGCAGCCCAGAAGCTAACTATGGCTACACCTTC.

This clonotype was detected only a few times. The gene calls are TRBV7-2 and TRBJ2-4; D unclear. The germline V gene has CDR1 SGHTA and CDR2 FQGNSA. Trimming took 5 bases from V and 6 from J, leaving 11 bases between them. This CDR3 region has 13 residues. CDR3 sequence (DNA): TGTGCCAGCAGCCCCGGACGCCGAAACATTCAGTACTTC. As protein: CASSPGRRNIQYF.

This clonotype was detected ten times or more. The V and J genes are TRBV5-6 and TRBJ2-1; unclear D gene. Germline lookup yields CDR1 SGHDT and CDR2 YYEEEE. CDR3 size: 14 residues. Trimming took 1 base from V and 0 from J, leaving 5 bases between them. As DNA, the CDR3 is TGTGCCAGCAGCTTGATCAGCTCCTACAATGAGCAGTTCTTC. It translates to CASSLISSYNEQFF.

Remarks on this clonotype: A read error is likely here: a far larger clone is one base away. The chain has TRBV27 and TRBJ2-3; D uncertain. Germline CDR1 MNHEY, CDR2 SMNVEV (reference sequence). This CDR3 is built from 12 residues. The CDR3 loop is CVSSGSTDTQYF. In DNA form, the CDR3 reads TGTGTCAGCAGTGGGAGCACAGATACGCAGTATTTT.

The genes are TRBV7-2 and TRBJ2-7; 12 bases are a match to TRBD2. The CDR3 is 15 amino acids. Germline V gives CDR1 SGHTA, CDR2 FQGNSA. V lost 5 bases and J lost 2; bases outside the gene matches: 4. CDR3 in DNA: TGTGCCAGCAGCCCGACTAGCGGGAGAACCTACGAGCAGTACTTC. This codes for CASSPTSGRTYEQYF.

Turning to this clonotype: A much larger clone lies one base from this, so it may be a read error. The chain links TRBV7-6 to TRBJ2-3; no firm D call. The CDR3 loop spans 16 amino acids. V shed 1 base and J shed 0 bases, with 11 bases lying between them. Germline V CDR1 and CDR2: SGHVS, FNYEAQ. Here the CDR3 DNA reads TGTGCCAGCAGCTTAGGGGCCGTGGTTAGCACAGATACGCAGTATTTT. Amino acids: CASSLGAVVSTDTQYF.

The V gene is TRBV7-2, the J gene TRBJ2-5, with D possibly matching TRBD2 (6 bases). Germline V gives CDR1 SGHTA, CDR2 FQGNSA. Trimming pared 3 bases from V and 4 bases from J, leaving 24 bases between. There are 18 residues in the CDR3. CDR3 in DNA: TGTGCCAGCAGCTTGAGACAGCGGGCCCCGTTGAACAGAGAGACCCAGTACTTC. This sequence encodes CASSLRQRAPLNRETQYF. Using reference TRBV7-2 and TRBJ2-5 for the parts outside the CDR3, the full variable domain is GAGVSQSPSNKVTEKGKDVELRCDPISGHTALYWYRQSLGQGLEFLIYFQGNSAPDKSGLPSDRFSAERTGGSVSTLTIQRTQQEDSAVYLCASSLRQRAPLNRETQYFGPGTRLLVL.

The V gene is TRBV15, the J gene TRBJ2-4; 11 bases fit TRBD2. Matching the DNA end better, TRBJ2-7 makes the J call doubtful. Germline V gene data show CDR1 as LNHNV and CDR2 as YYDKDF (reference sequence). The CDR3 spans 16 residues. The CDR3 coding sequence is TGTGCCACCAGCAACCGACTAGCGGGAAAGTCCTACGAGCAGTACTTC. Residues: CATSNRLAGKSYEQYF.

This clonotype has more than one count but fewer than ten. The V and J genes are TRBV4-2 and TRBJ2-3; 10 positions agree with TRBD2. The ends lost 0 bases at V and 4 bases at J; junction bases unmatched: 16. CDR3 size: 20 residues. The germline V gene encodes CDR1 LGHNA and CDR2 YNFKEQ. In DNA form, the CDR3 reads TGTGCCAGCAGCCAAGATCGGCTAGCGGGGGCGTTCGGGCAGTCAGATACGCAGTATTTT. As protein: CASSQDRLAGAFGQSDTQYF.

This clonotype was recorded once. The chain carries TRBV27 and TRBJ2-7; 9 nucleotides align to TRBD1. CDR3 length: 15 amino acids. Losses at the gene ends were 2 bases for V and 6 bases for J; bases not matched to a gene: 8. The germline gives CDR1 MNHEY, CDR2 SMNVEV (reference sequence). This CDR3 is CASSLVGQGYSEQYF. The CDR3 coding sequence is TGTGCCAGCAGTTTAGTGGGACAGGGTTACAGCGAGCAGTACTTC.

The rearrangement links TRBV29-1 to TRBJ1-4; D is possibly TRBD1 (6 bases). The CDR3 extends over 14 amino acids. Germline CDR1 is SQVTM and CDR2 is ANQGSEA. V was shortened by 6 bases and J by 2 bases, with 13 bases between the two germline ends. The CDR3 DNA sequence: TGCAGCGTGACAGGCGGGGGCACTAATGAAAAACTGTTTTTT. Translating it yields CSVTGGGTNEKLFF. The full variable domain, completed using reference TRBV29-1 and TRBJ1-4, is SAVISQKPSRDICQRGTSLTIQCQVDSQVTMMFWYRQQPGQSLTLIATANQGSEATYESGFVIDKFPISRPNLTFSTLTVSNMSPEDSSIYLCSVTGGGTNEKLFFGSGTQLSVL.

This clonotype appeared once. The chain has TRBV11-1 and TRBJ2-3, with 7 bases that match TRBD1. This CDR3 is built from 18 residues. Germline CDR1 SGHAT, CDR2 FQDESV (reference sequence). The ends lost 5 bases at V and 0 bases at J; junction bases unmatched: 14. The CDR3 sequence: CASSPFYLLTGSTDTQYF. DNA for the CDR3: TGTGCCAGCAGCCCATTTTACCTTTTGACAGGGAGCACAGATACGCAGTATTTT.

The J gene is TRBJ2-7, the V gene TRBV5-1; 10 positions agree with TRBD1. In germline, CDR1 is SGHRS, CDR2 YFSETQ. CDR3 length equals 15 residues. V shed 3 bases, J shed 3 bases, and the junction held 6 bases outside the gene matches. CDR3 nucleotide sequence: TGCGCCAGCAGCTGTCCGGGACAGGGGATCTACGAGCAGTACTTC. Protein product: CASSCPGQGIYEQYF.

The CDR3 loop reads CASSYPLLRETQYF. CDR3 in DNA: TGTGCCAGCAGTTACCCCCTACTTCGAGAGACCCAGTACTTC. This chain connects TRBV6-2 or TRBV6-3 to TRBJ2-5; D is uncertain. Germline loops: CDR1 MNHEY, CDR2 SVGEGT. V lost 2 bases and J lost 4, with 11 bases in between. This CDR3 comprises 14 residues.

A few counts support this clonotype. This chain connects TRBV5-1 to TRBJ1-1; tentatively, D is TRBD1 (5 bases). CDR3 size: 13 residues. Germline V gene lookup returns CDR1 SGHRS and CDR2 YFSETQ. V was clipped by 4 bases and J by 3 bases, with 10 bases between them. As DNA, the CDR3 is TGCGCCAGCAGCCAAACAGGCCACACTGAAGCTTTCTTT. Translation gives CASSQTGHTEAFF.

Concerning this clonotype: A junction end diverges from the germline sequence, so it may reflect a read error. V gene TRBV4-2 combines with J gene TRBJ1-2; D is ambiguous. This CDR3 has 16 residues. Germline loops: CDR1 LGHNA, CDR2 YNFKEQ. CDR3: CASSQDAGRDNYGCTF. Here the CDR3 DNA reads TGTGCCAGCAGCCAAGACGCCGGTAGAGATAACTATGGCTGCACCTTC.

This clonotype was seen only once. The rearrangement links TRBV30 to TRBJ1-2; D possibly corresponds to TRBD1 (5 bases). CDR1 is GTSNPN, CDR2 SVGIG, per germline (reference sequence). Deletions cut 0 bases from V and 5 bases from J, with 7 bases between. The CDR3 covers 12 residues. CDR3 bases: TGTGCCTGGAGTGTTAGGGGATATGGCTACACCTTC. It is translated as CAWSVRGYGYTF.

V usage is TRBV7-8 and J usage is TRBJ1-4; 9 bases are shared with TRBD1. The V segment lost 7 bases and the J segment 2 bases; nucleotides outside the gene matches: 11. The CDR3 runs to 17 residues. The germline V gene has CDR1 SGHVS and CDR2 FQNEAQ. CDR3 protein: CASTVRDRVFTNEKLFF. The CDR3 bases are TGTGCCAGCACCGTAAGGGACAGGGTGTTCACTAATGAAAAACTGTTTTTT.

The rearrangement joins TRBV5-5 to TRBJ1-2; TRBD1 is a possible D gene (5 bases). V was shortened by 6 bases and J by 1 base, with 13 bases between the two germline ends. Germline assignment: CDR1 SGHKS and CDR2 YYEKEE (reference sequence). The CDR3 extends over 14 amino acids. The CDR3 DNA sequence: TGTGCCAGCACTAGAGACAGAGATAACTATGGCTACACCTTC. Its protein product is CASTRDRDNYGYTF.

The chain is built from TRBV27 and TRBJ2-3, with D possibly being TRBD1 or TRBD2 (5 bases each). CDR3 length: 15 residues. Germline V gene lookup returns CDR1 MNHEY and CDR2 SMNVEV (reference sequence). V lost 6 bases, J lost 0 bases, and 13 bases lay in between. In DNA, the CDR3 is TGTGCCAGCAGCCTCTTCGGGGACAGCACAGATACGCAGTATTTT. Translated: CASSLFGDSTDTQYF.

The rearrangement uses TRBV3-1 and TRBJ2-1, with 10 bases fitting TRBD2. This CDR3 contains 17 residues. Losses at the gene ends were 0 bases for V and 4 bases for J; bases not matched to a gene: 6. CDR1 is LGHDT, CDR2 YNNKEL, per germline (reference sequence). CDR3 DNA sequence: TGTGCCAGCAGCCAAGATCCCCCTAGCGGGGGATACAATGAGCAGTTCTTC. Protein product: CASSQDPPSGGYNEQFF.